This T cell receptor beta chain was recovered during a study of T-cell memory formation after mild COVID-19. Trimming removed 4 bases at V and 4 bases at J, with 10 bases between. The CDR3 covers 14 residues. The sample holds many counts of this clonotype. TCRdb reanalysed the 5' RACE reads using MiXCR and keeps one entry per CDR3 protein. Of some 440,000 distinct CDR3 sequences listed, roughly 23% were seen once; the top ten hold about an eighth. The V gene is TRBV12-3 or TRBV12-4, the J gene TRBJ2-2, with D tentatively TRBD2 (6 bases). This clonotype was sampled from an adult woman who had mild COVID-19 (a few samples of this study predate the infection). Cell type and time point are not known. The sample consisted of PBMCs or a T cell subset sorted from them (not recorded which). Written as DNA, the CDR3 is TGTGCCAGCAGTTCGACTAGGGTCACCGGGGAGCTGTTTTTT. It translates to CASSSTRVTGELFF.